This TCR beta chain comes out of a study of shared clonotypes between healthy human individuals. Overall study: Contributing individuals were two females and three males aged 18 to 49. The study, taken as a whole, reports: Non-shared clonotypes were found to have lower generation probabilities than the clonotypes that were shared by all four of the sorted-subset donors. Naive subsets generally had larger estimated richness than memory subsets.

Germline CDR1 SGHVS, CDR2 FQNEAQ. The V and J ends lost 8 bases and 6 bases, in that order; junction bases with no gene match: 17. This CDR3 has 17 amino acids. For this clone: What it binds is not known.

A deep-level run was used for the assay. The table came from immunoSEQ multiplex PCR; TCRdb's copy has only in-frame clones and leaves some out. This table holds approximately 2.1 million clones, just over 90% found once. Specimen: naive CD4+ T cells from PBMCs. Subset defined: CD45RA+ positively selected. The TCR was taken from a man aged 18-30 years in good health. Some clones in this sample may be carry-over from other donors' samples. The chain employs TRBV7-8 and TRBJ2-4; the match to TRBD2 covers 9 bases. Here the CDR3 reads CASAGPSGKARGNIQYF. The CDR3 nucleotides are TGTGCCAGCGCAGGGCCTAGCGGGAAGGCTAGGGGAAACATTCAGTACTTC.